This T cell receptor (beta chain) was obtained from a study of blood T cell repertoires in COVID-19. The V gene's germline CDR1 is MNHEY and CDR2 SVGAGI. The V end was cut by 0 bases, the J end by 0 bases, with 8 bases between. The CDR3 extends over 15 amino acids. Here immunoSEQ multiplex PCR was the method, and the copy in TCRdb shows in-frame clones only, minus some. The sample includes about 240,000 clones, approximately 86% of them seen just once. In its sample, this clone was seen a few times. The specimen sequenced was PBMCs or T cells enriched from blood (not recorded which). The receptor was derived from a woman in her thirties with acute COVID-19. The chain joins TRBV6-5 to TRBJ1-1; D call uncertain. The DNA of the CDR3 is TGTGCCAGCAGTTACTCAGCGTACATGAACACTGAAGCTTTCTTT. Translation gives CASSYSAYMNTEAFF.